This TCR beta chain derives from a study of neurological immune-mediated disorders (dated by TCRdb to about 2019). A note on the overall study: Using UMI-based sequencing, the study compared peripheral blood TCR-beta repertoires from patients with HTLV-I-associated myelopathy (HAM/TSP), patients with multiple sclerosis, and healthy controls. The approximately 110 TCR-beta libraries covered PBMC samples along with longitudinal samples, technical triplicates, and paired sorted CD4+ and CD8+ T-cell subsets. Longitudinal HAM/TSP and healthy donors had 3 time-points each (3-40 month intervals). The cohort included approximately 68 subjects: approximately 14 with HAM/TSP, roughly 34 with multiple sclerosis, and around 20 healthy controls.

cDNA was synthesized by template-switch 5'RACE using a primer with a 10-nucleotide random unique molecular identifier that tagged each TCR transcript. Every sequencing run yielded over 170 million TCR-beta sequences covering 15-18 subjects. The RNeasy kit was used to extract total RNA. The KAPA Real-time Library Amplification kit was used to amplify TCR-beta VDJ regions with primers for the TCR constant region and the 5'RACE anchor. A first PCR added sample indexes and Illumina adaptors, after which a second PCR increased the library yield. After Ampure bead purification, the roughly 650 bp TCR product was size-selected on a 2% E-gel SizeSelection system. Before pooling, libraries had their quality checked on a Bioanalyzer, their concentration measured with Qubit, and their quantity determined with the Kapa Library Quantification kit. An Illumina HiSeq 2500 sequenced the libraries paired-end 2 x 150 bp. To increase sequence diversity, about 25-30% phiX was spiked into each library pool. The published analysis was carried out like this. Quality-filtered reads were processed with the UMI-based MiGEC pipeline, which removed over 80% of raw TCR sequences during error correction. IMGT germline references were used for alignment of VDJ genes, and clonotypes were defined by a unique CDR3 amino acid sequence together with V-J genes. Clonal expansion, Shannon diversity and CDR3 relatedness (CalcPairwiseDistances, ClusterSamples) were evaluated with VDJtools, and phylogenetic trees were built with CLCbio workbench. Expanded clones were defined as having at least 8 unique UMIs, based on coefficient-of-variation modelling across technical triplicates. The public reads were run again by TCRdb, first through fastp at Q25 and then through MiXCR, and only productive beta chains were kept. All rows with the same CDR3 protein become a single entry with the most common DNA and genes. Here the V and J calls rest on TCRdb's processing, not on the authors' analysis. For this sample there are about 90,000 distinct CDR3 sequences; approximately 13% appear just once. Of the sample, approximately 5% falls within the top ten clones.

This clonotype was seen repeatedly, ten times or more. The specificity of this receptor is unknown. No base qualities exist here, and no much larger clone lies one base off it. The paper as a whole reports these results and caveats: TCR clonal expansion was highest in HAM/TSP patients and lowest in MS patients, with MS patients falling below even healthy controls. Expanded clones from different subjects shared no identical CDR3 amino acid sequences, which suggests that TCR-beta repertoires were private in all groups.

The CDR3 sequence holds 16 residues, the cysteine and phenylalanine included. Only the CDR3 part of the read is kept: 48 bases, read in frame from the first base. V is pruned by 0 bases and J by 5 bases, leaving 7 bases of the junction without a gene match. Looking up the germline V gene yields CDR1 SGHRS and CDR2 YFSETQ. The sample's time point label is to be understood as: longitudinal time-point 2. For unsorted PBMC libraries, 2 million PBMCs were used after storage in RNAlater at -80 degrees C until RNA extraction. Peripheral blood was subjected to Ficoll-Hypaque density gradient centrifugation to isolate PBMCs, which were then cryopreserved in liquid nitrogen.

The chain is encoded by TRBV5-1 joined to TRBJ2-5, and TRBD2 matches 10 of the central bases. Specimen: PBMCs. The clonotype originates from a female donor with HTLV-1-associated myelopathy (HAM/TSP). The bases read TGCGCCAGCAGCTTGGGGGCCCTGACTAGCGGGGAGACCCAGTACTTC. It translates to CASSLGALTSGETQYF. The CDR3, completed at both ends by the reference TRBV5-1 and TRBJ2-5 genes, gives the full variable domain KAGVTQTPRYLIKTRGQQVTLSCSPISGHRSVSWYQQTPGQGLQFLFEYFSETQRNKGNFPGRFSGRQFSNSRSEMNVSTLELGDSALYLCASSLGALTSGETQYFGPGTRLLVL.